The T cell receptor beta chain under discussion was sequenced for a study of blood T cell repertoires in COVID-19. Study details: COVID-19 samples from acute and convalescent phases originated in the United States, Italy and Spain. T cells, B-cell-depleted T cells, or PBMCs provided the cDNA or gDNA that served as material.

Per the study methods: Reference gene primer amplification gave nucleated cell count estimates. The repertoire was sequenced with immunoSEQ multiplex PCR; TCRdb's copy has only in-frame clones and lacks some. V and J calls and clone size are given by that table; D and trimming were obtained from the DNA. Among about 310,000 clones listed, roughly 90% were seen once. This CDR3 is built from 15 residues. From germline, CDR1 is LNHDA and CDR2 SQIVND (reference sequence). V trimming: 7 bases; J trimming: 6 bases; junction bases outside the gene matches: 13. There are a few counts of this clone. The chain employs TRBV19 and TRBJ1-1; 8 bases agree with TRBD1. The specimen sequenced was PBMCs or T cells enriched from blood (not recorded which). The TCR was taken from a woman aged 25 to 39 who had recovered from COVID-19. Here the CDR3 reads CASTVGTGLGAEAFF. The DNA of the CDR3 is TGTGCCAGTACGGTGGGGACAGGATTAGGGGCTGAAGCTTTCTTT. Based on the CDR3 plus reference TRBV19 and TRBJ1-1, the full variable domain is DGGITQSPKYLFRKEGQNVTLSCEQNLNHDAMYWYRQDPGQGLRLIYYSQIVNDFQKGDIAEGYSVSREKKESFPLTVTSAQKNPTAFYLCASTVGTGLGAEAFFGQGTRLTVV.